This T cell receptor beta chain came from a study of blood T cell repertoires in COVID-19. Profiled with immunoSEQ multiplex PCR; TCRdb holds only in-frame clones, not every one. The sample has more than 75,000 clones; around 85% are singletons. Trimming pared 6 bases from V and 2 bases from J, leaving 16 bases between. The CDR3 runs 15 residues. The V gene's germline CDR1 is LNHDA and CDR2 SQIVND (reference sequence). The source material was peripheral blood. V usage is TRBV19 and J usage is TRBJ1-1; D is perhaps TRBD1 (5 bases). The clonotype was recovered from a woman in her 70s with acute or convalescent COVID-19. Here the CDR3 reads CASSRLRQRNTEAFF. The CDR3 coding sequence is TGTGCCAGTAGCAGATTGAGACAGAGAAACACTGAAGCTTTCTTT.